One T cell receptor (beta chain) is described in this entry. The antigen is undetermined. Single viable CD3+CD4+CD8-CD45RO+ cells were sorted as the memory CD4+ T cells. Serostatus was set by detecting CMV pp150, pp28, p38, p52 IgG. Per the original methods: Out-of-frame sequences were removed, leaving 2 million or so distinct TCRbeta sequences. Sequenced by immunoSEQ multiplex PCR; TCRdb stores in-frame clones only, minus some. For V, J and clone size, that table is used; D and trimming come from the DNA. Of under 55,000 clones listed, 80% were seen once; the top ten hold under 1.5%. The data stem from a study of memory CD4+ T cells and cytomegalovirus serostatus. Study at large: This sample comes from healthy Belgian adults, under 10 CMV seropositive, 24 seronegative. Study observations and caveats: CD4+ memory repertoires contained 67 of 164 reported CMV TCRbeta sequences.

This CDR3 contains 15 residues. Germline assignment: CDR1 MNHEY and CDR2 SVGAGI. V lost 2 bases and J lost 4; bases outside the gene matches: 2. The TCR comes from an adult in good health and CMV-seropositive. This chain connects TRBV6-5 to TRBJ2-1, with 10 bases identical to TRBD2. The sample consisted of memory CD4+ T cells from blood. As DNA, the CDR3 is TGTGCCAGCAGTTACCTAGCGGGGGTATACAATGAGCAGTTCTTC. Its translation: CASSYLAGVYNEQFF.